Listed here are 4 T cell receptor beta chains from one sample, sequenced in a study of blood T cell repertoires in COVID-19 (dated by TCRdb to about 2020). Libraries were constructed by the immunoSEQ multiplex PCR assay. TCRdb carries this immuneACCESS record with in-frame sequences only. Its versions omit some clonotypes, under half of them owing to an unresolved V gene in the studies checked, with the rest unexplained. The sample records some 68,000 clones, roughly 89% of which are singletons. The ten largest account for more than 8% of the sample. Sequenced input: peripheral blood. The receptors come from a middle-aged man with active COVID-19.

The rearrangement joins TRBV9 to TRBJ2-3; D is perhaps TRBD1 (6 bases). This CDR3 contains 14 residues. The V end was cut by 3 bases, the J end by 0 bases, with 8 bases between. The germline gives CDR1 SGDLS, CDR2 YYNGEE. The CDR3 sequence is CASSGGQSTDTQYF. In DNA, the CDR3 is TGTGCCAGCAGCGGTGGACAGAGCACAGATACGCAGTATTTT. Drawing the rest from reference TRBV9 and TRBJ2-3, the complete variable domain is DSGVTQTPKHLITATGQRVTLRCSPRSGDLSVYWYQQSLDQGLQFLIQYYNGEERAKGNILERFSAQQFPDLHSELNLSSLELGDSALYFCASSGGQSTDTQYFGPGTRLTVL.

This sequence joins TRBV29-1 and TRBJ1-1, with D possibly matching TRBD1 (5 bases). CDR3 length: 14 amino acids. Trimming cost V 7 bases and J 0 bases, with 15 bases left between them. From germline, CDR1 is SQVTM and CDR2 ANQGSEA. CDR3 bases: TGCAGCGAGGGGCGGGCAGGTATGAACACTGAAGCTTTCTTT. Translation gives CSEGRAGMNTEAFF.

The V gene is TRBV5-5, the J gene TRBJ2-7, with D possibly TRBD1 on 6 matching bases. CDR1 and CDR2 from the germline V gene are SGHKS and YYEKEE (reference sequence). With 4 bases removed from V and 0 bases from J, the gap between germline ends came to 14 bases. The CDR3 extends over 15 amino acids. The DNA for the CDR3 is TGTGCCAGCAGCCAGGACAGAGACAGCTCCTACGAGCAGTACTTC. It is translated as CASSQDRDSSYEQYF.

V usage is TRBV7-9 and J usage is TRBJ1-1, with a tentative D call TRBD1 (6 bases). Germline CDR1 and CDR2: SEHNR and FQNEAQ (reference sequence). This CDR3 comprises 15 residues. V dropped 4 bases and J dropped 4 bases, with 16 bases sitting between them. CDR3 in amino acids: CASSSFWSGATEAFF. CDR3 bases: TGTGCCAGCAGCTCATTTTGGTCAGGGGCCACTGAAGCTTTCTTT.